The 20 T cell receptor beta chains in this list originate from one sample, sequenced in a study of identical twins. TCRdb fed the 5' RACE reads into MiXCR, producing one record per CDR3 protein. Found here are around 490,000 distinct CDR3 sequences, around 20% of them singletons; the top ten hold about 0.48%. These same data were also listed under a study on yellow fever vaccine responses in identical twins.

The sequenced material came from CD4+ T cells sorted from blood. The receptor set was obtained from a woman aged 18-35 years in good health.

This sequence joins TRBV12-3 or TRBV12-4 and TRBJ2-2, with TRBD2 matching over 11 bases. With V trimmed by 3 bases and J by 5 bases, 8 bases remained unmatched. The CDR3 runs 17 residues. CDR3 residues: CASSLIFLAGGTGELFF. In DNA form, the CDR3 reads TGTGCCAGCAGTTTGATCTTTCTAGCGGGAGGTACCGGGGAGCTGTTTTTT.

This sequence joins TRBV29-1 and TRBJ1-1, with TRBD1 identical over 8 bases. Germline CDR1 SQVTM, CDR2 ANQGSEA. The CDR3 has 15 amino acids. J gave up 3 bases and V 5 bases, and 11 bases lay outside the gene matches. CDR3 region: CSVWGGTGGYTEAFF. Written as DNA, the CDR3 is TGCAGCGTTTGGGGGGGAACAGGGGGATACACTGAAGCTTTCTTT.

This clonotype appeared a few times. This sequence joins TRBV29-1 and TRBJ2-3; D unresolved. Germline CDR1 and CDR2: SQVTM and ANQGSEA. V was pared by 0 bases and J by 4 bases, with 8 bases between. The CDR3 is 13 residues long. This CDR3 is CSVEDPRADTQYF. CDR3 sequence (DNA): TGCAGCGTTGAAGATCCTCGGGCAGATACGCAGTATTTT.

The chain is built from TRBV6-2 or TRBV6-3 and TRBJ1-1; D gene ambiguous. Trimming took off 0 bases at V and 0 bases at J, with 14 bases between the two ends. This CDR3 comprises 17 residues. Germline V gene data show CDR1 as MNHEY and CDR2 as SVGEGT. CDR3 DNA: TGTGCCAGCAGTTACTCGATTAGCCAACCTTTGAACACTGAAGCTTTCTTT. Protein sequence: CASSYSISQPLNTEAFF.

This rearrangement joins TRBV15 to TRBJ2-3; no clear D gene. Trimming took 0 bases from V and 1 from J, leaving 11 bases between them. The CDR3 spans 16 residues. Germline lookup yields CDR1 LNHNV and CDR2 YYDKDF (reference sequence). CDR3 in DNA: TGTGCCACCAGCAGAGATCGCGGTGGGGGCACAGATACGCAGTATTTT. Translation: CATSRDRGGGTDTQYF.

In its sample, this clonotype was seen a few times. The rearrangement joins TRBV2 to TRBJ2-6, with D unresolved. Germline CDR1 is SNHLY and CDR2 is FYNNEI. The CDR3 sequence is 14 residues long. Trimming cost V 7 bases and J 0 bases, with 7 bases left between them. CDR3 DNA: TGTGCCAGCATCGGGCACTCTGGGGCCAACGTCCTGACTTTC. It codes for CASIGHSGANVLTF. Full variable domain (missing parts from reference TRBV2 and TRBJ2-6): EPEVTQTPSHQVTQMGQEVILRCVPISNHLYFYWYRQILGQKVEFLVSFYNNEISEKSEIFDDQFSVERPDGSNFTLKIRSTKLEDSAMYFCASIGHSGANVLTFGAGSRLTVL.

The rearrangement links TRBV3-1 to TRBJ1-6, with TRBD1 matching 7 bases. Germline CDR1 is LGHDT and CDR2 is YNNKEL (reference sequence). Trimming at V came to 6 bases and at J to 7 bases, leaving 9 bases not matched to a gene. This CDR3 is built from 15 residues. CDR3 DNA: TGTGCCAGCAGGACCCAGGGGGTATCGAATTCACCCCTCCACTTT. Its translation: CASRTQGVSNSPLHF.

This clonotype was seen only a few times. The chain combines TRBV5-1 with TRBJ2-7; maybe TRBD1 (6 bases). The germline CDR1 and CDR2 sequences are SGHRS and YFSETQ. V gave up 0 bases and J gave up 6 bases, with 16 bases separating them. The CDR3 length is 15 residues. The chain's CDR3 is CASSLDNRDQGEQYF. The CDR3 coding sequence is TGCGCCAGCAGCTTGGATAACAGGGATCAAGGCGAGCAGTACTTC.

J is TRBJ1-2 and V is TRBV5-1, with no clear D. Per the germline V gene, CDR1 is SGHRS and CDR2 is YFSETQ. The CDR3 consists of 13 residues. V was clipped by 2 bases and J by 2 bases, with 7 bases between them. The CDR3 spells CASSFLQNYGYTF. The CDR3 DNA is TGCGCCAGCAGCTTCCTACAGAACTATGGCTACACCTTC.

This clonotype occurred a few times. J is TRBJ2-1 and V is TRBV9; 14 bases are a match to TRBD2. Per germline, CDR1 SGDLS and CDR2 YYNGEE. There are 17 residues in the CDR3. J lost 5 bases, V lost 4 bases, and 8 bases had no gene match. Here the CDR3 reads CASSPWTSGGPNNEQFF. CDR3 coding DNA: TGTGCCAGCAGCCCGTGGACTAGCGGGGGGCCTAACAATGAGCAGTTCTTC.

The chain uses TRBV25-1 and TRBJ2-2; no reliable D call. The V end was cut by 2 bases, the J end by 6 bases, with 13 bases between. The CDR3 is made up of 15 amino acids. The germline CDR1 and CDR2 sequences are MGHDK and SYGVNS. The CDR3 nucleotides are TGTGCCAGCAGTGAAAGTTCCGGATTCCCCGGGGAGCTGTTTTTT. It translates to CASSESSGFPGELFF.

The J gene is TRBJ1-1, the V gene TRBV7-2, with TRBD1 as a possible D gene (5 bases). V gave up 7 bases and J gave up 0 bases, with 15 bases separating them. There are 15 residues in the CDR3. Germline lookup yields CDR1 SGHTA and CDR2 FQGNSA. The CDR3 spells CASTPAAGVNTEAFF. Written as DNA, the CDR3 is TGTGCCAGCACGCCCGCTGCGGGGGTGAACACTGAAGCTTTCTTT.

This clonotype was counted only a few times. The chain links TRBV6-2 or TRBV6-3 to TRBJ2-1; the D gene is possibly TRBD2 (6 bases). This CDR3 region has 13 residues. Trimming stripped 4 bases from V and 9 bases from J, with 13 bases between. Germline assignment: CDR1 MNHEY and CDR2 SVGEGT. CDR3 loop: CASSSRTKVEQFF. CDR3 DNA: TGTGCCAGCAGTTCGAGGACTAAGGTTGAGCAGTTCTTC.

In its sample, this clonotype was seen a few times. The CDR3 protein is CASRPSGTRWNTGELFF. The CDR3, as DNA: TGTGCCAGCAGACCCTCCGGGACACGATGGAACACCGGGGAGCTGTTTTTT. This chain joins TRBV12-3 or TRBV12-4 and TRBJ2-2; D is perhaps TRBD1 (6 bases). V was clipped by 6 bases and J by 1 base, with 18 bases between them. The CDR3 is 17 residues long.

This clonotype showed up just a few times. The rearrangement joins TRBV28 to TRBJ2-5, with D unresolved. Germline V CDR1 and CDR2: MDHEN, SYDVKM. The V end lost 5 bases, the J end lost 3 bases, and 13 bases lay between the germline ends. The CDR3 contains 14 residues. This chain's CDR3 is CASSSDRPKETQYF. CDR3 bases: TGTGCCAGCAGTAGCGACCGCCCAAAAGAGACCCAGTACTTC.

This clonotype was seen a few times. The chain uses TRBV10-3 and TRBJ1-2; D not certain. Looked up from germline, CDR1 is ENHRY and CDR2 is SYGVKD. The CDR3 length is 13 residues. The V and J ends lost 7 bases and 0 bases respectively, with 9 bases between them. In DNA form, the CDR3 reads TGTGCCATCACTCCGACTACTAACTATGGCTACACCTTC. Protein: CAITPTTNYGYTF.

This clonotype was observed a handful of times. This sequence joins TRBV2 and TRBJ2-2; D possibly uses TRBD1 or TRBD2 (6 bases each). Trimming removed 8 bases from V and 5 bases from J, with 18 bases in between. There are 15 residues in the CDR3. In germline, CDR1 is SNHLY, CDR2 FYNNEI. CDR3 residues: CASVYQGSGTGELFF. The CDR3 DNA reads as TGTGCCAGCGTTTACCAGGGGAGCGGGACCGGGGAGCTGTTTTTT.

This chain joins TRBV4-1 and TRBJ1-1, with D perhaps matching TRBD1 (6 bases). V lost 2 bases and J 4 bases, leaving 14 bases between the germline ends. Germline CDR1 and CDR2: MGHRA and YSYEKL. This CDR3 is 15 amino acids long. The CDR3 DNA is TGCGCCAGCAGCCAATCTGACAGGCGCGTCACTGAAGCTTTCTTT. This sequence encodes CASSQSDRRVTEAFF.

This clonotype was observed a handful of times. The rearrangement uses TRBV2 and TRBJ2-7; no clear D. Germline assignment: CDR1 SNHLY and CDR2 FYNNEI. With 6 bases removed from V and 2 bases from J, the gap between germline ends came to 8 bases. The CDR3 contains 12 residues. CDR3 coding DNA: TGTGCCAGCAGGTCTTTAGCCTACGAGCAGTACTTC. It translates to CASRSLAYEQYF.

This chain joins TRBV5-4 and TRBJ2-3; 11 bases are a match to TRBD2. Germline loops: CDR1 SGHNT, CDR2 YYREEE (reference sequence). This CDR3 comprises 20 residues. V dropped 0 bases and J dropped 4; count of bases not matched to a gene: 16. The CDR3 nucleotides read TGTGCCAGCAGCTTGGCCCCACTTAGCGGGGGGGCCCTCCGGTCAGATACGCAGTATTTT. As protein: CASSLAPLSGGALRSDTQYF.